Following are 11 T cell receptor beta chains from one sample sequenced in a study of T cell repertoires in cytomegalovirus infection. The antigens for these receptors are not known. TCRdb independently ran MiXCR on the reads; one entry per CDR3 protein. The sample includes about a million distinct CDR3 sequences, roughly 30% of them seen just once. The sequencing here drew on cultured CD8+ T cells from PBMCs, taken from culture after CMV antigen stimulation. The receptors stem from a human donor in good health (CMV status not recorded). Some clones in this sample may be carry-over from other donors' samples.

This chain links TRBV27 with TRBJ2-1, with D unresolved. Germline CDR1 and CDR2: MNHEY and SMNVEV (reference sequence). The CDR3 spans 13 residues. The ends were cut back, 2 bases at V and 8 bases at J, with 10 bases in the middle. The CDR3 loop is CASSLPPGYEQFF. The CDR3 DNA sequence: TGTGCCAGCAGTTTACCGCCCGGTTATGAGCAGTTCTTC.

As concerns this clonotype: The conserved phenylalanine or tryptophan normally closing the CDR3 is absent here, so this likely arose from a read error. V and J are TRBV27 and TRBJ2-1; tentatively, D is TRBD1 (6 bases). V was pared by 6 bases and J by 4 bases, with 16 bases between. Germline CDR1 and CDR2: MNHEY and SMNVEV (reference sequence). The CDR3 sequence is 15 residues long. The CDR3 region has the DNA TGTGCCAGCAGCATAGACAGGATCGGGTACAATGAGCAGTTCTCC. Translation: CASSIDRIGYNEQFS.

As to this clonotype: At one of its ends the junction is not consistent with the germline gene, which may arise from a read error. The chain links TRBV7-6 to TRBJ2-7; 9 bases align to TRBD1. CDR1 and CDR2 (germline): SGHVS, FNYEAQ. The CDR3 is made up of 15 amino acids. The CDR3 DNA reads as TGTGTCAGCAGCTTGCAGCCGGGACAGGGATACGAGCAGTACTTC. It specifies CVSSLQPGQGYEQYF.

In this sample, this clonotype turned up a few times. The V gene is TRBV20-1, the J gene TRBJ2-6; D may be TRBD1 (6 bases). Between the trimmed V and J ends, which lost 1 base and 2 bases, there was a span of 15 bases. The CDR3 totals 17 residues. Germline CDR1 is DFQATT and CDR2 is SNEGSKA (reference sequence). The CDR3 region has the DNA TGCAGTGCTAGAGTGCTGGGGGCGCAACCTGGGGCCAACGTCCTGACTTTC. As protein: CSARVLGAQPGANVLTF.

There are a few counts of this clonotype. The CDR3 region is CASSPGEDDGYTF. The CDR3, as DNA: TGTGCCAGCAGCCCAGGGGAAGATGATGGCTACACCTTC. This chain links TRBV7-9 with TRBJ1-2; the D gene is possibly TRBD1 (6 bases). This CDR3 is 13 amino acids long. Trimming stripped 5 bases from V and 6 bases from J, with 13 bases between. Germline loops: CDR1 SEHNR, CDR2 FQNEAQ (reference sequence).

The rearrangement uses TRBV20-1 and TRBJ1-3; tentatively, D is TRBD1 (6 bases). Germline assignment: CDR1 DFQATT and CDR2 SNEGSKA (reference sequence). CDR3 length: 15 residues. V was pared by 3 bases and J by 3 bases, with 15 bases between. The CDR3 nucleotides are TGCAGTGCTAGCAGGGGCCTAGGGGGTGGAAACACCATATATTTT. Encoded protein: CSASRGLGGGNTIYF.

In this sample, this clonotype turned up many times. The chain employs TRBV19 and TRBJ2-2, with a tentative D call TRBD2 (5 bases). V was trimmed by 10 bases and J by 5 bases, leaving 17 bases between them. The CDR3 length is 14 residues. CDR1 is LNHDA and CDR2 is SQIVND in the germline V gene (reference sequence). This CDR3 is CATPGQPGTGELFF. The CDR3 nucleotides read TGTGCCACCCCGGGTCAACCGGGGACCGGGGAGCTGTTTTTT.

V is TRBV11-2 and J is TRBJ2-7; 9 bases agree with TRBD1. V was clipped by 5 bases and J by 4 bases; unmatched bases: 12. The CDR3 loop spans 16 amino acids. The V gene's germline CDR1 is SGHAT and CDR2 FQNNGV. The CDR3 DNA follows: TGTGCCAGCAGCCAAGAGACAGGGGGGCGCTTTTACGAGCAGTACGTC. Its translation is CASSQETGGRFYEQYV.

This clonotype was counted between two and nine times. The rearrangement uses TRBV7-9 and TRBJ1-3, with 8 bases identical to TRBD1. Germline V gene data show CDR1 as SEHNR and CDR2 as FQNEAQ (reference sequence). Losses at the gene ends were 3 bases for V and 4 bases for J; bases not matched to a gene: 8. The CDR3 is 16 residues long. The CDR3 DNA is TGTGCCAGCAGCTTCCGGGACAGGCCAACAGGAAACACCATATATTTT. Its protein is CASSFRDRPTGNTIYF.

This clonotype was observed a single time. One end of the junction is discordant with germline, which a read error may explain. The V and J genes are TRBV6-1 and TRBJ2-3; D not resolved. Germline V gives CDR1 MNHNS, CDR2 SASEGT. This CDR3 contains 15 residues. Here the CDR3 DNA reads TGTGCCAGCGGTGAGAACCCTTGGGGCACAGATACGCAGTATTTT. Translated: CASGENPWGTDTQYF.

The sample holds many counts of this clonotype. V is TRBV25-1 and J is TRBJ1-1, with D perhaps matching TRBD1 (6 bases). The V gene lost 9 bases and the J gene lost 4 bases, with 12 bases spanning the gap. This CDR3 contains 12 residues. The germline gives CDR1 MGHDK, CDR2 SYGVNS. The CDR3 DNA sequence: TGTGCCAGTAGAATAGGGGGCACTGAAGCTTTCTTT. Its protein is CASRIGGTEAFF.